The clone carrying this TCR beta chain has ten or more counts. Germline V gives CDR1 MDHEN, CDR2 SYDVKM. Trimming removed 4 bases at V and 4 bases at J, with 11 bases between. This CDR3 is 14 amino acids long. The TCR beta CDR3 regions underwent amplification using RNA transcripts as the source. The HTBI primer set was used in a first-round RT-PCR of the TCR CDR3. TCRdb itself ran the multiplex PCR reads through MiXCR, one entry per CDR3 protein. The sample shows a few hundred thousand distinct CDR3 sequences, roughly 14% of them seen only once. The record originates from a study of T cells in Graves' hyperthyroidism and ophthalmopathy.

The source material was blood. The V gene is TRBV28, the J gene TRBJ1-5; no firm D call. The clonotype comes from a young woman with Graves' hyperthyroidism that later progressed to Graves' ophthalmopathy. CDR3 DNA: TGTGCCAGCAGTTGGGAGGACCAAAATCAGCCCCAGCATTTT. Amino acid sequence: CASSWEDQNQPQHF.